A selection of T cell receptor beta chains follows, all from one sample in a study of T-cell reconstitution after alpha-beta-depleted transplantation in children. TCRdb called the PCR reads again in MiXCR, with one record for every CDR3 protein. The table lists 600,000 to 700,000 distinct CDR3 sequences, under 15% of them singletons. Sequencing was performed on PBMCs, taken before TCRalphabeta/CD19-depleted stem cell transplant. The receptor set was obtained from a girl aged 2-10 years with congenital amegakaryocytic thrombocytopenia, due to receive a stem cell transplant. CDR3s include the opening cysteine and the closing phenylalanine or tryptophan. The D gene is left open where the match is weak. Some rows mark clone size as missing; the rest say once, few, many or name a class of expanded clone.

v_gene	j_gene	d_gene	abundance	CDR3aa	CDR3nt
TRBV3-1	TRBJ2-5	TRBD2	-	CASSTDPSAGVGGETQYF	TGTGCCAGCAGTACCGATCCCTCGGCGGGAGTCGGCGGAGAGACCCAGTACTTC
TRBV7-6	TRBJ2-1	TRBD2	-	CASSILAGEGNEQFF	TGTGCCAGCAGCATACTAGCGGGAGAGGGTAATGAGCAGTTCTTC
TRBV7-9	TRBJ2-7	-	few	CASSLGGQSLSYEQYF	TGTGCCAGCAGCTTAGGAGGTCAGAGTCTATCCTACGAGCAGTACTTC
TRBV20-1	TRBJ2-3	TRBD2	many	CSADPGTTTTDTQYF	TGCAGTGCTGATCCCGGGACTACCACCACAGATACGCAGTATTTT
TRBV7-9	TRBJ2-7	TRBD1	few	CASSSLPGQGDEQYF	TGTGCCAGCAGCTCTCTACCGGGACAGGGGGACGAGCAGTACTTC
TRBV20-1	TRBJ2-7	-	few	CSASVWENYEQYF	TGCAGTGCTAGTGTTTGGGAAAACTACGAGCAGTACTTC
TRBV3-1	TRBJ2-3	-	many	CASSQEPLQTDTQYF	TGTGCCAGCAGCCAAGAACCCCTTCAGACAGATACGCAGTATTTT
TRBV5-1	TRBJ2-1	-	few	CASSLPRDNEQFF	TGCGCCAGCAGCTTGCCTAGGGACAATGAGCAGTTCTTC
TRBV29-1	TRBJ2-5	-	few	CSVESRFLETQYF	TGCAGCGTTGAGAGTCGGTTTTTGGAGACCCAGTACTTC
TRBV12-3/TRBV12-4	TRBJ2-1	-	many	CASSSRQGGYNEQFF	TGTGCCAGCAGTTCCCGACAGGGAGGTTACAATGAGCAGTTCTTC
TRBV3-1	TRBJ2-7	TRBD2	many	CASSLLAGGNEQYF	TGTGCCAGCAGCCTGCTAGCGGGAGGTAATGAGCAGTACTTC
TRBV10-3	TRBJ2-7	-	-	CAISSAEGALNEQYF	TGTGCCATCAGCTCAGCGGAGGGGGCACTTAACGAGCAGTACTTC
TRBV5-1	TRBJ2-7	-	few	CASSNGPGYEQYF	TGCGCCAGCAGCAACGGGCCGGGCTACGAGCAGTACTTC
TRBV5-1	TRBJ2-1	-	few	CASSTAQGGNYNEQFF	TGCGCCAGCAGCACGGCTCAGGGAGGCAATTACAATGAGCAGTTCTTC
TRBV7-7	TRBJ2-1	TRBD2	many	CASSESSGKYNEQFF	TGTGCCAGCAGCGAATCTAGCGGGAAGTACAATGAGCAGTTCTTC
TRBV9	TRBJ1-1	-	many	CASSVFGGDTEAFF	TGTGCCAGCAGCGTATTCGGCGGGGACACTGAAGCTTTCTTT
TRBV28	TRBJ2-1	-	-	CATVRWANLWNEQFF	TGTGCCACGGTACGATGGGCCAACCTGTGGAATGAGCAGTTCTTC
TRBV12-3/TRBV12-4	TRBJ1-1	TRBD1	-	CTTTQGANRAFF	TGTACAACGACACAGGGGGCGAATCGCGCTTTCTTT
TRBV2	TRBJ1-6	-	-	CASSPGQSYNSPLHF	TGTGCCAGCAGTCCCGGACAGTCCTATAATTCACCCCTCCACTTT
TRBV10-3	TRBJ2-3	-	many	CAISGRDTQYF	TGTGCCATCAGTGGACGGGATACGCAGTATTTT
TRBV20-1	TRBJ2-5	-	many	CSARDWGETQYF	TGCAGTGCTAGAGATTGGGGTGAGACCCAGTACTTC
TRBV29-1	TRBJ1-2	TRBD1	many	CSDWGKGQGFSYGYTF	TGCAGTGATTGGGGGAAAGGACAGGGATTCTCCTATGGCTACACCTTC
TRBV15	TRBJ2-2	TRBD2	few	CATTRTSGTNTGELFF	TGTGCCACCACCAGAACTAGCGGGACAAACACCGGGGAGCTGTTTTTT
TRBV5-6	TRBJ1-5	-	many	CASSLAAFNSNQPQHF	TGTGCCAGCAGCTTGGCGGCATTTAATAGCAATCAGCCCCAGCATTTT
TRBV9	TRBJ2-2	TRBD1	many	CASSPMKGTAWIGELFF	TGTGCCAGCAGCCCGATGAAAGGGACAGCTTGGATCGGGGAGCTGTTTTTT
TRBV29-1	TRBJ2-3	TRBD2	-	CSVAGVAGGATDTQYF	TGCAGCGTTGCAGGTGTAGCGGGAGGGGCCACAGATACGCAGTATTTT
TRBV5-1	TRBJ2-5	TRBD2	few	CASSTVKREGPETQYF	TGCGCCAGCAGCACGGTAAAGCGGGAGGGCCCAGAGACCCAGTACTTC
TRBV2	TRBJ2-5	TRBD2	-	CASSLRGLVETQYF	TGTGCCAGCAGCCTTCGTGGACTAGTGGAGACCCAGTACTTC
TRBV11-2	TRBJ2-3	-	many	CASSPTRDTQYF	TGTGCCAGCAGCCCGACAAGGGATACGCAGTATTTT
TRBV28	TRBJ2-7	-	-	CASTQGPHEQYF	TGTGCCAGCACCCAGGGTCCCCACGAGCAGTACTTC